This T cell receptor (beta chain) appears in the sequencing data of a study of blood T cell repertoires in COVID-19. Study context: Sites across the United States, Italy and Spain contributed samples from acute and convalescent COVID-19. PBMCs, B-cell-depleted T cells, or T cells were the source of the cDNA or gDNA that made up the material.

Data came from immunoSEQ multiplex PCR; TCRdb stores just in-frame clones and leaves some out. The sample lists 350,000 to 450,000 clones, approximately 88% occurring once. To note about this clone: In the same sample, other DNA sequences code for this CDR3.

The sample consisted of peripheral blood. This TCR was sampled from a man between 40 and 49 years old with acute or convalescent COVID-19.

CDR3 in amino acids: CASSAGGSYEQYF. In nucleotides, the CDR3 is TGTGCCAGCAGCGCAGGTGGTTCCTACGAGCAGTACTTC. This sequence joins TRBV9 and TRBJ2-7; D call uncertain. CDR1 SGDLS and CDR2 YYNGEE come from the germline V gene. Trimming shortened V by 3 bases and J by 1 base, and 8 bases separated the two germline ends. CDR3 size: 13 residues.